The rows below give T cell receptor beta chains drawn from one sample of a study of spatial heterogeneity in lung cancer. TCRdb redid the calling of the 5' RACE reads with MiXCR, one entry per CDR3 protein. The sample contains fewer than 30,000 distinct CDR3 sequences, around 7.4% of which appear only once. The sequenced sample was lung tumor tissue, obtained at surgery. These receptor sequences come from a male donor with early-stage non-small cell lung cancer. CDR3s include the opening cysteine and the closing phenylalanine or tryptophan. A D gene is named only where the DNA matches it firmly. The size field is filled for only some rows; it gives once, few, many or a size class.

clone size	D gene	V gene	J gene	CDR3 protein	CDR3 DNA
.	.	TRBV2	TRBJ1-6	CATHLRGNSPLHF	TGTGCCACCCACTTGAGGGGGAATTCACCCCTCCACTTT
many	.	TRBV5-5	TRBJ2-5	CASSLGQDVQETQYF	TGTGCCAGCAGCTTGGGTCAAGATGTTCAAGAGACCCAGTACTTC
many	.	TRBV15	TRBJ2-1	CAKTDSSYNEQFF	TGTGCCAAAACCGATAGCTCCTACAATGAGCAGTTCTTC
many	.	TRBV28	TRBJ1-5	CASSFILGTNQPQHF	TGTGCCAGCAGTTTTATCCTCGGCACCAATCAGCCCCAGCATTTT
many	.	TRBV5-1	TRBJ1-5	CASSVTGGSNQPQHF	TGCGCCAGCAGCGTGACGGGGGGTAGCAATCAGCCCCAGCATTTT
.	TRBD2	TRBV7-9	TRBJ2-3	CASSLTGGSTDTQYF	TGTGCCAGCAGCCTTACCGGGGGGAGCACAGATACGCAGTATTTT
many	.	TRBV15	TRBJ2-1	CATSRFGRQEGSYNEQFF	TGTGCCACCAGCCGGTTTGGAAGGCAAGAGGGCTCCTACAATGAGCAGTTCTTC
few	TRBD1	TRBV5-5	TRBJ2-7	CASSQRQGTSYEQYF	TGTGCCAGCAGCCAGCGACAGGGAACATCCTACGAGCAGTACTTC
.	TRBD1	TRBV3-1	TRBJ1-6	CASSGQGDSPLHF	TGTGCCAGCAGCGGACAGGGCGATTCACCCCTCCACTTT
large	.	TRBV4-2	TRBJ1-2	CASSQEDRNYGYTF	TGTGCCAGCAGCCAGGAGGACAGAAACTATGGCTACACCTTC
many	.	TRBV7-8	TRBJ1-5	CASSAAQGAGFSNQPQHF	TGTGCCAGCAGCGCGGCACAGGGCGCCGGGTTCAGCAATCAGCCCCAGCATTTT
many	.	TRBV12-3/TRBV12-4	TRBJ1-6	CASTPRRSSYNSPLHF	TGTGCCAGCACCCCTCGGCGGAGCTCCTATAATTCACCCCTCCACTTT
many	.	TRBV7-9	TRBJ2-7	CASSSAQPYEQYF	TGTGCCAGCAGCTCGGCTCAACCCTACGAGCAGTACTTC
many	.	TRBV7-2	TRBJ1-1	CASSRGRYTEAFF	TGTGCCAGCAGCCGGGGACGGTACACTGAAGCTTTCTTT
many	TRBD2	TRBV3-1	TRBJ2-7	CASSQASGAYEQYF	TGTGCCAGCAGCCAAGCCAGCGGGGCCTACGAGCAGTACTTC
.	.	TRBV20-1	TRBJ2-1	CSALNRRDIGNEQFF	TGCAGTGCTCTCAACCGCCGGGACATAGGCAATGAGCAGTTCTTC
.	.	TRBV29-1	TRBJ1-4	CSVEHGKLFF	TGCAGCGTTGAGCACGGAAAACTGTTTTTT
.	TRBD1	TRBV5-1	TRBJ2-7	CASSLRTGEVEQYF	TGCGCCAGCAGCTTACGGACAGGGGAAGTCGAGCAGTACTTC
few	.	TRBV14	TRBJ2-1	CASSRSGEYNEQFF	TGTGCCAGCAGCCGGTCCGGGGAGTACAATGAGCAGTTCTTC
.	.	TRBV28	TRBJ1-5	CASSLAQAYSNQPQHF	TGTGCCAGCAGTTTAGCACAAGCTTATAGCAATCAGCCCCAGCATTTT
many	TRBD1	TRBV20-1	TRBJ1-5	CSATTGGGQPQHF	TGCAGTGCTACTACAGGGGGTGGTCAGCCCCAGCATTTT
.	.	TRBV10-2	TRBJ1-5	CASCQTPNQPQHF	TGCGCCAGCTGCCAGACACCAAATCAGCCCCAGCATTTT
many	.	TRBV12-3/TRBV12-4	TRBJ2-2	CASSLGVGELFF	TGTGCCAGCAGTTTAGGGGTGGGGGAGCTGTTTTTT
many	.	TRBV12-3/TRBV12-4	TRBJ2-5	CASRADYQETQYF	TGTGCCAGCAGGGCGGATTACCAAGAGACCCAGTACTTC
many	.	TRBV5-1	TRBJ2-7	CASSPGGSSSYEQYF	TGCGCCAGCAGCCCGGGTGGGTCTAGCTCCTACGAGCAGTACTTC
many	TRBD1	TRBV7-8	TRBJ1-5	CASSWGTGSDQPQHF	TGTGCCAGCAGCTGGGGGACAGGGAGCGATCAGCCCCAGCATTTT
.	TRBD1	TRBV20-1	TRBJ1-1	CSAFRTGPTNTEAFF	TGCAGTGCTTTCCGGACAGGGCCAACGAACACTGAAGCTTTCTTT
many	.	TRBV6-6	TRBJ2-3	CASRLPEGARGTDTQYF	TGTGCCAGCAGACTCCCGGAAGGGGCCCGGGGCACAGATACGCAGTATTTT
many	TRBD1	TRBV7-9	TRBJ2-2	CASSFRDRGYRGNTGELFF	TGTGCCAGCAGCTTTCGCGACAGGGGCTATAGAGGGAACACCGGGGAGCTGTTTTTT
few	TRBD1	TRBV28	TRBJ1-1	CASIAGGLGDTEAFF	TGTGCCAGCATAGCAGGGGGGCTGGGGGACACTGAAGCTTTCTTT
many	.	TRBV7-9	TRBJ2-5	CASSASSETQYF	TGTGCCAGCAGTGCTTCCTCGGAGACCCAGTACTTC
many	.	TRBV15	TRBJ2-2	CATSREHPGTGELFF	TGTGCCACCAGCAGAGAGCATCCGGGCACCGGGGAGCTGTTTTTT
many	TRBD1	TRBV7-8	TRBJ1-2	CASSPDRGPYGYTF	TGTGCCAGCAGCCCCGACAGGGGGCCCTATGGCTACACCTTC
many	TRBD1	TRBV5-1	TRBJ1-2	CASSLEQGRRYTF	TGCGCCAGCAGCTTGGAACAGGGGAGGCGCTACACCTTC
many	TRBD1	TRBV7-2	TRBJ2-5	CASSYRTGRETQYF	TGTGCCAGCAGCTATCGGACAGGGCGAGAGACCCAGTACTTC
.	.	TRBV7-2	TRBJ2-3	CASSDWRGSSTDTQYF	TGTGCCAGCAGCGACTGGAGGGGATCCAGCACAGATACGCAGTATTTT
many	.	TRBV15	TRBJ2-1	CATSNHNEQFF	TGTGCCACCAGCAACCACAATGAGCAGTTCTTC
.	TRBD2	TRBV12-3/TRBV12-4	TRBJ2-3	CASSFGGSTDTQYF	TGTGCCAGCAGTTTCGGGGGGAGCACAGATACGCAGTATTTT
many	.	TRBV28	TRBJ1-5	CASSFVGRDQPQHF	TGTGCCAGCAGTTTTGTTGGGAGGGATCAGCCCCAGCATTTT
many	TRBD1	TRBV2	TRBJ2-1	CASFAPGQGHNEQFF	TGTGCCAGCTTCGCTCCGGGACAGGGCCACAATGAGCAGTTCTTC
medium-sized	.	TRBV4-3	TRBJ2-3	CASSPSFADTQYF	TGCGCCAGCAGCCCAAGCTTCGCAGATACGCAGTATTTT